This T cell receptor (beta chain) was recorded in a study of monozygotic twins with inflammatory bowel disease. Study-level findings and limits: Versus healthy twins, IBD patients showed fewer clonotypes shared with others, especially with disease activity.

On this clonotype itself: What it recognizes is unknown.

From whole blood, total RNA was isolated without any sorting of T cells. The CDR3 is 16 amino acids. Germline CDR1 is SGHDT and CDR2 is YYEEEE. With eight separate reactions per sample, the authors made cDNA. Template-switch reactions added UMIs with a 6-nucleotide sample barcode. TCRdb reprocessed the 5' RACE reads; each CDR3 protein has one entry and no DNA is given. This sample contains 350,000 to 400,000 distinct CDR3 sequences. The sequence derives from a human donor with ulcerative colitis or Crohn's disease, or a healthy co-twin of an affected twin (not recorded which). The specimen was blood. J is TRBJ1-1 and V is TRBV5-6. CDR3 in amino acids: CASSLGAQRRDTEAFF.